One and the same sample provided the 2 T cell receptor beta chains below, sequenced in a study of brain T cells in children with intractable seizures. The method was immunoSEQ multiplex PCR; TCRdb's version includes in-frame clones alone and lacks a portion of them. The sample lists roughly 110,000 clones; approximately 94% were seen once. The specimen was peripheral blood, collected at surgery. The receptors stem from a boy less than two years old with hemimegalencephaly and intractable seizures.

This chain uses TRBV24-1 with TRBJ2-1, with unresolved D. Germline loops: CDR1 KGHDR, CDR2 SFDVKD. V was pared by 10 bases and J by 6 bases, with 15 bases between. CDR3 length: 13 amino acids. The chain's CDR3 is CATDGLGSNEQFF. CDR3 DNA: TGTGCCACGGACGGCCTCGGCTCCAATGAGCAGTTCTTC.

The gene calls are TRBV7-9 and TRBJ2-1, with D possibly being TRBD2 (6 bases). The CDR3 spans 15 residues. V shed 5 bases and J shed 0 bases, with 11 bases lying between them. Germline CDR1 reads SEHNR; CDR2 reads FQNEAQ (reference sequence). CDR3 nucleotide sequence: TGTGCCAGCAGCCGGGGCGGGGTCTCCTACAATGAGCAGTTCTTC. It is translated as CASSRGGVSYNEQFF. The full variable domain, with the rest looked up from reference TRBV7-9 and TRBJ2-1, is DTGVSQNPRHKITKRGQNVTFRCDPISEHNRLYWYRQTLGQGPEFLTYFQNEAQLEKSRLLSDRFSAERPKGSFSTLEIQRTEQGDSAMYLCASSRGGVSYNEQFFGPGTRLTVL.